The rows below give T cell receptor beta chains drawn from one sample of a study of blood T cell repertoires in COVID-19. Clones were read by immunoSEQ multiplex PCR, and TCRdb kept only the in-frame ones, dropping some. Among nearly 200,000 clones listed, roughly 80% were seen once. Sequencing was performed on PBMCs or T cells enriched from blood (not recorded which). Every receptor here comes from a man aged 35 to 55 who had recovered from COVID-19. The CDR3 runs from the conserved cysteine through the conserved F or W. Each record gives: clone size, J gene, V gene, CDR3 protein. The size of a clone is reported for some rows only, either as once, few or many, or as a class for expanded clones.

once	TRBJ1-5	TRBV15	CATSREPSGGQPQHF
.	TRBJ1-3	TRBV7-2	CASIGALVGNTIYF
.	TRBJ2-1	TRBV6-2/TRBV6-3	CASSYSSGSSYNEQFF
.	TRBJ2-3	TRBV6-4	CASSDSAGGQDTQYF
.	TRBJ1-1	TRBV10-2	CASSEQGARTEAFF
.	TRBJ1-1	TRBV25-1	CASRSQGLTEAFF
.	TRBJ1-5	TRBV3-1/TRBV3-2	CASSQDYGGGQPQHF
.	TRBJ2-3	TRBV29-1	CSVASGFGSDTQYF
.	TRBJ1-1	TRBV19	CASKKAGSGASEAFF
.	TRBJ2-5	TRBV6-5	CASSKGVYETQYF
.	TRBJ2-5	TRBV19	CASSRGRGETQYF
.	TRBJ1-2	TRBV28	CASNGGGDSYTF
.	TRBJ2-7	TRBV3-1/TRBV3-2	CASSPFGRGGYEQYF
.	TRBJ1-1	TRBV3-1/TRBV3-2	CASSQDPNRYSNTEAFF
.	TRBJ1-2	TRBV7-2	CASSRDSYGYTF
.	TRBJ2-5	TRBV4-1	CASSQPITQRGVQETQYF
.	TRBJ2-7	TRBV5-1	CASSLETGGYEQYF
.	TRBJ1-1	TRBV7-3	CASSFGLGGEAFF
.	TRBJ2-1	TRBV30	CAWSPGGNEQFF
once	TRBJ1-6	TRBV5-6	CASSFGTGERAYNSPLHF
.	TRBJ1-6	TRBV5-1	CASSLLGQQDNSPLHF
.	TRBJ1-5	TRBV4-1	CASSHITGTAGQPQHF
.	TRBJ1-2	TRBV6-1	CASSERPGTGYGYTF
.	TRBJ1-3	TRBV4-1	CASSPRTALSGNTIYF
.	TRBJ1-1	TRBV7-7	CASSQDRNTEAFF
.	TRBJ2-2	TRBV7-3	CASSPGTGGTGELFF
.	TRBJ2-6	TRBV15	CATSRGRDRGSGANVLTF
.	TRBJ1-2	TRBV7-2	CASSAPGTGSYGYTF
.	TRBJ2-7	TRBV18	CASSLKLAGGSSSYEQYF
.	TRBJ1-5	TRBV30	CATAGGTGNQPQHF